This passage covers 26 T cell receptor beta chains from one sample sequenced in a study of blood T cell repertoires in COVID-19. Sequencing was performed with immunoSEQ multiplex PCR; in TCRdb, only in-frame clones are kept and a portion is missing. The sample carries 250,000 or so clones, about 88% recorded once. Input material: peripheral blood. The receptors shown here come from a man aged 30 to 45 with active or convalescent COVID-19.

The chain couples TRBV27 to TRBJ2-7; 9 nucleotides agree with TRBD1. J gave up 6 bases and V 6 bases, and 12 bases lay outside the gene matches. CDR3 length equals 15 residues. Germline V gene data show CDR1 as MNHEY and CDR2 as SMNVEV (reference sequence). The CDR3 nucleotides are TGTGCCAGCAGCTACCGGGGGGACAGGGTGTTCGAGCAGTACTTC. It translates to CASSYRGDRVFEQYF.

The chain employs TRBV11-2 and TRBJ2-2; TRBD1 matches 8 bases. The germline CDR1 and CDR2 sequences are SGHAT and FQNNGV. CDR3 length: 15 residues. J was trimmed by 4 bases and V by 6 bases; bases with no gene match: 7. The CDR3 spells CASSLDRAGTGELFF. CDR3 in DNA: TGTGCCAGCAGTCTGGACAGGGCCGGCACCGGGGAGCTGTTTTTT.

The rearrangement uses TRBV7-8 and TRBJ2-7; perhaps TRBD1 as D (6 bases). Trimming removed 5 bases from V and 3 bases from J, with 8 bases in between. This CDR3 has 12 amino acids. From germline, CDR1 is SGHVS and CDR2 FQNEAQ. In DNA form, the CDR3 reads TGTGCCAGCAGCCAGGACAGCTACGAGCAGTACTTC. Translation: CASSQDSYEQYF.

The chain links TRBV5-1 to TRBJ1-1; D is unclear. The CDR3 runs to 14 residues. V lost 4 bases to trimming and J lost 5 bases, with 15 bases between them. CDR1 and CDR2 (germline): SGHRS, YFSETQ. The CDR3 DNA is TGCGCCAGCAGCCCTGGCGAGGGTTGGACTGAAGCTTTCTTT. Translating gives CASSPGEGWTEAFF.

The chain employs TRBV27 and TRBJ2-7; unclear D gene. Germline V CDR1 and CDR2: MNHEY, SMNVEV (reference sequence). CDR3 length: 16 residues. Trimming left V 0 bases short and J 2 bases short, with 14 bases between. The CDR3 loop is CASSLSRQETTYEQYF. The CDR3 nucleotides read TGTGCCAGCAGTTTATCACGGCAGGAAACAACCTACGAGCAGTACTTC.

The chain employs TRBV13 and TRBJ1-1; no reliable D call. Trimming removed 5 bases from V and 1 base from J, with 8 bases in between. The CDR3 covers 13 residues. The germline V gene has CDR1 PRHDT and CDR2 FYEKMQ (reference sequence). CDR3 amino acids: CASSANPNTEAFF. The CDR3 coding sequence is TGTGCCAGCAGCGCTAACCCGAACACTGAAGCTTTCTTT.

The chain has TRBV4-1 and TRBJ1-1, with TRBD1 matching 12 bases. J lost 1 base, V lost 5 bases, and 20 bases had no gene match. The CDR3 loop spans 21 amino acids. Germline-derived CDR1 and CDR2 are MGHRA and YSYEKL. Here the CDR3 reads CASSFSTGTGGMMGPNTEAFF. In nucleotides, the CDR3 is TGCGCCAGCAGCTTTTCAACCGGGACAGGGGGCATGATGGGCCCGAACACTGAAGCTTTCTTT.

The chain uses TRBV19 and TRBJ1-1, with D possibly being TRBD1 (6 bases). This CDR3 is built from 19 residues. V dropped 0 bases and J dropped 0 bases, with 20 bases sitting between them. Germline-derived CDR1 and CDR2 are LNHDA and SQIVND (reference sequence). CDR3 region: CASSIDPTRTEPMNTEAFF. The CDR3 DNA reads as TGTGCCAGTAGTATAGACCCGACCCGGACAGAGCCAATGAACACTGAAGCTTTCTTT.

In DNA, the CDR3 is TGTGCCAGCAGTAACAGGGGGCAGATACCTTTTGAAGCTTTCTTT. Amino acid sequence: CASSNRGQIPFEAFF. This chain connects TRBV27 to TRBJ1-1, with 9 bases lining up with TRBD1. V gave up 5 bases and J gave up 7 bases; unmatched junction bases: 11. The CDR3 consists of 15 residues. Germline CDR1 reads MNHEY; CDR2 reads SMNVEV (reference sequence).

V gene TRBV10-2 combines with J gene TRBJ1-3, with D unclear. CDR1 is WSHSY, CDR2 SAAADI, per germline. The V and J ends lost 2 bases and 3 bases respectively, with 11 bases between them. The CDR3 has 15 residues. This chain's CDR3 is CASSEGFGLGNTIYF. CDR3 DNA: TGCGCCAGCAGTGAGGGTTTTGGGCTTGGAAACACCATATATTTT.

J is TRBJ1-2 and V is TRBV12-3 or TRBV12-4; D uncertain. V gave up 5 bases and J gave up 4 bases, with 11 bases separating them. This CDR3 is built from 13 residues. CDR3 coding DNA: TGTGCCAGCAGTGGGAGGCGGGGCTATGGCTACACCTTC. Translating it yields CASSGRRGYGYTF.

This clone has at least ten counts. CDR3 nucleotide sequence: TGTGCCAGCAGCGTAGACGCTCTAGCGGGCTTGTACGAGCAGTACTTC. This translates into CASSVDALAGLYEQYF. The chain uses TRBV9 and TRBJ2-7, with 8 bases identical to TRBD2. The CDR3 is made up of 16 amino acids. Germline loops: CDR1 SGDLS, CDR2 YYNGEE. J gave up 4 bases and V 0 bases, and 9 bases lay outside the gene matches.

The chain recombines TRBV30 with TRBJ2-2; a possible D gene is TRBD1 (6 bases). V lost 2 bases and J lost 6, with 13 bases in between. This CDR3 is built from 14 residues. CDR1 and CDR2 (germline): GTSNPN, SVGIG (reference sequence). For the CDR3, the DNA is TGTGCCTGGAGTCCAGGGGTTGACGCCGGGGAGCTGTTTTTT. This translates into CAWSPGVDAGELFF.

The chain recombines TRBV5-6 with TRBJ1-1, with no clear D. This CDR3 has 15 amino acids. Trimming took off 0 bases at V and 0 bases at J, with 9 bases between the two ends. CDR1 is SGHDT and CDR2 is YYEEEE in the germline V gene. The CDR3 loop is CASSLAYGVNTEAFF. CDR3 bases: TGTGCCAGCAGCTTGGCTTACGGAGTGAACACTGAAGCTTTCTTT.

This chain uses TRBV6-2 or TRBV6-3 with TRBJ2-3; D is perhaps TRBD1 (6 bases). CDR3 length: 16 amino acids. Germline lookup yields CDR1 MNHEY and CDR2 SVGEGT. V was trimmed by 0 bases and J by 5 bases, leaving 15 bases between them. CDR3 coding DNA: TGTGCCAGCAGTTACTCGATAGGTGGGGGCCGAGATACGCAGTATTTT. Its protein product is CASSYSIGGGRDTQYF.

The chain joins TRBV3-1 (or the pseudogene TRBV3-2) to TRBJ1-1; unclear D gene. Germline V gene sequence: CDR1 LGHDT, CDR2 YNNKEL (reference sequence). The V gene lost 4 bases and the J gene lost 6 bases, with 6 bases spanning the gap. There are 11 residues in the CDR3. The CDR3 DNA follows: TGTGCCAGCAGCCTCCGGGCTGAAGCTTTCTTT. It specifies CASSLRAEAFF.

This clone has only a few counts. V is TRBV7-6 and J is TRBJ1-6; D is possibly TRBD1 (6 bases). CDR3 length: 15 residues. Germline values: CDR1 SGHVS, CDR2 FNYEAQ. V gave up 5 bases and J gave up 7 bases, with 15 bases separating them. The CDR3 DNA is TGTGCCAGCAGCCAGGGGTACAGCGTCAATTCACCCCTCCACTTT. Translated, it gives CASSQGYSVNSPLHF.

The rearrangement uses TRBV10-3 and TRBJ2-7, with 8 bases fitting TRBD1. With V trimmed by 6 bases and J by 4 bases, 5 bases remained unmatched. The CDR3 is 13 amino acids. CDR1 ENHRY and CDR2 SYGVKD come from the germline V gene. Written as DNA, the CDR3 is TGTGCCATCAGGGGGGACAGGCTGTACGAGCAGTACTTC. This gives the protein CAIRGDRLYEQYF.

The chain combines TRBV24-1 with TRBJ2-1; possibly TRBD1 for D (6 bases). The V and J ends lost 4 bases and 4 bases respectively, with 10 bases between them. CDR3 length equals 14 residues. CDR1 KGHDR and CDR2 SFDVKD come from the germline V gene. CDR3 protein: CATSEEDRYNEQFF. CDR3 nucleotide sequence: TGTGCCACCAGTGAGGAGGACAGATACAATGAGCAGTTCTTC.

V is TRBV7-3 and J is TRBJ1-1; possible D gene TRBD1, 5 bases. There are 13 residues in the CDR3. V lost 2 bases and J 3 bases, leaving 7 bases between the germline ends. Germline V CDR1 and CDR2: SGHTA, FQGTGA. DNA for the CDR3: TGTGCCAGCAGCTTACAGGGCCACACTGAAGCTTTCTTT. This sequence encodes CASSLQGHTEAFF.

The CDR3 nucleotides read TGCGCCAGCAGCCAAGTTACAGCGGGGGGACAGACCCAGTACTTC. This sequence encodes CASSQVTAGGQTQYF. This chain links TRBV4-1 with TRBJ2-5; 9 bases line up with TRBD2. The CDR3 consists of 15 residues. The J segment lost 6 bases and the V segment lost 1 base, leaving 6 bases of the junction unmatched. CDR1 MGHRA and CDR2 YSYEKL come from the germline V gene.

The CDR3 region is CASSLARGSYNEQFF. CDR3 in DNA: TGTGCCAGCAGCTTAGCCAGGGGGTCCTACAATGAGCAGTTCTTC. The J gene is TRBJ2-1, the V gene TRBV7-9; 7 bases are a match to TRBD1. Germline V CDR1 and CDR2: SEHNR, FQNEAQ (reference sequence). V was pared by 0 bases and J by 1 base, with 0 bases of the junction left unmatched. The CDR3 sequence is 15 residues long.

This clone was seen more than once but under ten times. The chain combines TRBV30 with TRBJ2-7; D perhaps matches TRBD1 (5 bases). The germline gives CDR1 GTSNPN, CDR2 SVGIG (reference sequence). V shed 3 bases and J shed 5 bases, with 14 bases lying between them. There are 13 residues in the CDR3. The CDR3 coding sequence is TGTGCCTGGAGCCTGGACAATTCGGACGAGCAGTACTTC. Its translation is CAWSLDNSDEQYF.

The gene calls are TRBV15 and TRBJ2-6; no clear D. The ends were cut back, 1 base at V and 4 bases at J, with 11 bases in the middle. CDR1 and CDR2 from the germline V gene are LNHNV and YYDKDF (reference sequence). This CDR3 is built from 16 residues. CDR3 region: CATSRAAESGANVLTF. Here the CDR3 DNA reads TGTGCCACCAGCAGAGCCGCCGAGTCGGGGGCCAACGTCCTGACTTTC.

The chain couples TRBV7-9 to TRBJ2-3; D is possibly TRBD1 (5 bases). Trimming stripped 1 base from V and 0 bases from J, with 17 bases between. CDR3 size: 18 residues. Germline lookup yields CDR1 SEHNR and CDR2 FQNEAQ (reference sequence). The CDR3 nucleotides are TGTGCCAGCAGCTTAGATATGGACACCGCTGCTAGCACAGATACGCAGTATTTT. As protein: CASSLDMDTAASTDTQYF.

The chain employs TRBV3-1 (or the pseudogene TRBV3-2) and TRBJ2-7; the D is unclear. With 1 base removed from V and 6 bases from J, the gap between germline ends came to 13 bases. Germline V gives CDR1 LGHDT, CDR2 YNNKEL (reference sequence). The CDR3 consists of 14 residues. CDR3 loop: CASSQGPGAAEQYF. The CDR3, as DNA: TGTGCCAGCAGCCAAGGACCTGGTGCGGCCGAGCAGTACTTC.